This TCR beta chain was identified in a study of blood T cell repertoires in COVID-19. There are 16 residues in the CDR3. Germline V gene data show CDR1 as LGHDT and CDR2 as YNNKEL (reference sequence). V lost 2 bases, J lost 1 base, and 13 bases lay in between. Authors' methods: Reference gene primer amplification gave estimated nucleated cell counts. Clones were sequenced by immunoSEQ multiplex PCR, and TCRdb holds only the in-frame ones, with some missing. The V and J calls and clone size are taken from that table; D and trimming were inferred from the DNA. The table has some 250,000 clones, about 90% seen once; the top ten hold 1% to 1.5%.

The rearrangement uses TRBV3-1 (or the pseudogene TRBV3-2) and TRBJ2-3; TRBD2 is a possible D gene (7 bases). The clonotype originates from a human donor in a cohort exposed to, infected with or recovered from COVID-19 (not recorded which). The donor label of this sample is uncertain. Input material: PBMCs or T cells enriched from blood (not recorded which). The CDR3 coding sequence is TGTGCCAGCAGCCAAAGGGGGGGGCCAGGCACAGATACGCAGTATTTT. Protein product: CASSQRGGPGTDTQYF.